The TCR beta chain described here comes from a study of control samples from healthy donors and cancer patients (dated by TCRdb to about 2020). A remark on this clone: The antigen this receptor binds is unknown. Base qualities are not recorded, but no much larger clone differs from it by a single base.

The CDR3 spans 17 residues, from the cysteine through the phenylalanine. Only CDR3 DNA remains: 51 bases, in frame from the first base. The V end loses 0 bases and the J end loses 0 bases, and a stretch of 9 bases separates them. Taken from the germline V gene, the CDR1 and CDR2 loops are ENHRY and SYGVKD. Library preparation was by the immunoSEQ multiplex PCR assay. TCRdb limited this immuneACCESS table to in-frame rearrangements with V and J called. A share of clones is missing; checked studies link under half to unresolved V genes, and the rest is unexplained. This sample gives about 130,000 clones in total; roughly 90% of them show up just once. In total, the top ten clones hold 1.5% to 2% of the sample.

Sequenced input: blood. This sequence originates from a man younger than 35 in good health. Here the chain combines TRBV10-3 and TRBJ2-6; no D gene call is confident. The nucleotides read TGTGCCATCAGTGAGTCGAGGCGCAGCTCTGGGGCCAACGTCCTGACTTTC. This translates into CAISESRRSSGANVLTF.